This note documents a single T cell receptor (beta chain) sequence. Its antigen is unknown. With 2 bases removed from V and 0 bases from J, the gap between germline ends came to 13 bases. The CDR3 sequence is 16 residues long. Per germline, CDR1 SGDLS and CDR2 YYNGEE. A 5'RACE template-switching step, the method used to make TCR cDNA, added a universal primer site and UMIs. MiXCR was run by TCRdb on the 5' RACE reads, yielding one entry per CDR3 protein. The sample includes under 70,000 distinct CDR3 sequences, around 7% seen only once; the top ten take about 40%. The sample is drawn from a study of T cells after yellow fever vaccination. In the study overall: The SMART-Seq v4 Ultra Low Input method served to prepare the low-cell-number fractions. Study-wide findings and caveats: It was a small share of clonotypes that appeared in both CD4 and CD8 compartments. Reappearing after the booster were most of the clones from primary vaccination (approximately 96% CD4, approximately 85% CD8).

The sample was CD8+ T cells sorted from PBMCs, taken on the day of the first yellow fever vaccination. The clonotype comes from a man aged 18 to 30 who received the YFV17D yellow fever vaccine. V gene TRBV9 combines with J gene TRBJ2-3; D may correspond to TRBD1 or TRBD2 (5 bases each). The CDR3, as DNA: TGTGCCAGCAGCGTCGGGACGCAAACTAGCACAGATACGCAGTATTTT. This translates into CASSVGTQTSTDTQYF. The whole variable domain, filled in from reference TRBV9 and TRBJ2-3, reads DSGVTQTPKHLITATGQRVTLRCSPRSGDLSVYWYQQSLDQGLQFLIQYYNGEERAKGNILERFSAQQFPDLHSELNLSSLELGDSALYFCASSVGTQTSTDTQYFGPGTRLTVL.